A single sample gave rise to the 19 T cell receptor beta chains below, sequenced in a study of cytomegalovirus exposure and HLA in healthy donors. The PCR made use of 60 Vbeta and 13 Jbeta primers. Generated by immunoSEQ multiplex PCR, the TCRdb table keeps only in-frame clones and is missing some. The sample includes approximately 150,000 clones, 77% of them seen just once. What was sequenced was PBMCs. These receptor sequences come from a man aged 25 to 40 in good health and CMV-seropositive.

This clone was seen once. The V gene is TRBV6-1, the J gene TRBJ1-5, with a weak D call TRBD1 (6 bases). V was shortened by 3 bases and J by 1 base, with 16 bases between the two germline ends. This CDR3 contains 17 residues. The germline CDR1 and CDR2 sequences are MNHNS and SASEGT. In DNA form, the CDR3 reads TGTGCCAGCAGTGACATACGACTTCAGGGGAGCAATCAGCCCCAGCATTTT. Translation gives CASSDIRLQGSNQPQHF.

This clone came up once. The junction departs from germline at one end; a sequencing error may be responsible. This sample includes further DNA sequences coding for the same CDR3. The chain is built from TRBV7-8 and TRBJ2-7; D gene ambiguous. Per germline, CDR1 SGHVS and CDR2 FQNEAQ. The CDR3 length is 15 residues. CDR3 DNA: TGCGCCAGCAGCACCAATACCGGGTCGCCCTACGAGCAGTACTTC. Translated: CASSTNTGSPYEQYF.

V gene TRBV6-6 combines with J gene TRBJ2-1; 8 bases align to TRBD1. With V trimmed by 7 bases and J by 3 bases, 8 bases remained unmatched. Per the germline V gene, CDR1 is MNHNY and CDR2 is SVGAGI (reference sequence). There are 15 residues in the CDR3. The CDR3 nucleotides are TGTGCCAGCACCCCCGAGGACAGGGACTACAATGAGCAGTTCTTC. This codes for CASTPEDRDYNEQFF.

This chain links TRBV11-2 with TRBJ2-1, with 8 bases that match TRBD2. The CDR3 contains 14 residues. V lost 0 bases and J lost 7; bases outside the gene matches: 2. Germline V CDR1 and CDR2: SGHAT, FQNNGV. The CDR3 loop reads CASSLDLAGNEQFF. The CDR3 DNA follows: TGTGCCAGCAGCTTAGACTTAGCGGGAAATGAGCAGTTCTTC.

This clone was seen only a few times. The chain has TRBV5-1 and TRBJ2-3; 8 bases are a match to TRBD1. V lost 0 bases, J lost 5 bases, and 5 bases stayed unmatched. The CDR3 length is 15 residues. Germline loops: CDR1 SGHRS, CDR2 YFSETQ. The CDR3 loop reads CASSLAGQVGDTQYF. The CDR3 DNA reads TGCGCCAGCAGCTTGGCGGGACAGGTCGGAGATACGCAGTATTTT.

This clone came up a few times. The rearrangement uses TRBV5-1 and TRBJ1-1; 9 bases line up with TRBD1. After removal of 0 bases from V and 4 bases from J, the junction contained 13 bases not matched to a gene. The CDR3 is 18 amino acids. In germline, CDR1 is SGHRS, CDR2 YFSETQ. The DNA of the CDR3 is TGCGCCAGCAGCTTGGGAACCGGGACAGGGTTCGGAGGCACTGAAGCTTTCTTT. Amino acid sequence: CASSLGTGTGFGGTEAFF.

The rearrangement joins TRBV4-2 to TRBJ2-1; weak D call: TRBD2 (6 bases). The CDR3 runs to 16 residues. Germline V gene sequence: CDR1 LGHNA, CDR2 YNFKEQ. V lost 0 bases to trimming and J lost 1 base, with 10 bases between them. CDR3 sequence (DNA): TGTGCCAGCAGCCAAGATCAGGGACTTTCCTACAATGAGCAGTTCTTC. This gives the protein CASSQDQGLSYNEQFF.

To note about this clone: A read error may explain this, as a much larger clone is one base away. The chain has TRBV6-4 and TRBJ2-3, with 8 bases fitting TRBD1. V was pared by 3 bases and J by 4 bases, with 3 bases of the junction left unmatched. Germline assignment: CDR1 MRHNA and CDR2 SNTAGT. The CDR3 extends over 14 amino acids. The CDR3 reads CASSEGQGADTQYF. The CDR3 bases are TGTGCCAGCAGTGAAGGACAGGGTGCAGATACGCAGTATTTT.

V and J are TRBV4-2 and TRBJ2-5, with TRBD2 identical over 10 bases. V lost 4 bases and J lost 4; bases outside the gene matches: 3. This CDR3 comprises 14 residues. The V gene's germline CDR1 is LGHNA and CDR2 YNFKEQ. The CDR3 nucleotides read TGTGCCAGCAGCCTTCGACTAGCGGGAGAGACCCAGTACTTC. Translated, it gives CASSLRLAGETQYF.

V and J are TRBV4-1 and TRBJ2-7, with D tentatively TRBD1 (5 bases). Germline V CDR1 and CDR2: MGHRA, YSYEKL. V lost 5 bases and J 3 bases, leaving 14 bases between the germline ends. The CDR3 sequence is 14 residues long. The CDR3: CASSSVDKDYEQYF. The CDR3 bases are TGCGCCAGCAGCTCCGTGGACAAGGACTACGAGCAGTACTTC.

The chain is built from TRBV7-9 and TRBJ2-3; TRBD1 is a possible D gene (6 bases). The CDR3 length is 12 residues. Trimming took off 4 bases at V and 9 bases at J, with 11 bases between the two ends. Germline CDR1 is SEHNR and CDR2 is FQNEAQ (reference sequence). CDR3 bases: TGTGCCAGCAGCTCACAGGGTAGCACGCAGTATTTT. Protein sequence: CASSSQGSTQYF.

The rearrangement uses TRBV5-8 and TRBJ2-5; TRBD2 matches at 8 bases. Germline V CDR1 and CDR2: SGHTS, YDEGEE. The CDR3 totals 16 residues. V lost 4 bases to trimming and J lost 2 bases; unmatched junction nucleotides: 10. CDR3 bases: TGTGCCAGCAGCCCGGCGGGGGGTAGGCGGCAAGAGACCCAGTACTTC. This codes for CASSPAGGRRQETQYF.

This chain joins TRBV9 and TRBJ2-5; the match to TRBD1 covers 7 bases. This CDR3 is built from 14 residues. Germline V gene lookup returns CDR1 SGDLS and CDR2 YYNGEE. The trim removed 2 bases at V and 3 bases at J, leaving 4 bases unmatched. Here the CDR3 DNA reads TGTGCCAGCAGCGTCGAAGGGACAGAAGAGACCCAGTACTTC. Translating it yields CASSVEGTEETQYF.

The rearrangement links TRBV21-1 to TRBJ2-1; the table names TRBD1, a call not compared with the DNA. TRBV21-1 is flagged as a pseudogene. There are 14 residues in the CDR3. The CDR3 DNA follows: TGTGCCAGCAGCAAAGATCACAGGAAAAATGAGCAGTTCTTC. This encodes CASSKDHRKNEQFF.

The V gene is TRBV11-2, the J gene TRBJ2-3; 9 nucleotides agree with TRBD2. The CDR3 has 17 amino acids. Per the germline V gene, CDR1 is SGHAT and CDR2 is FQNNGV. V was pared by 5 bases and J by 2 bases, with 11 bases of the junction left unmatched. The CDR3 DNA reads as TGTGCCAGCAGCCGCAGTGGTAGCGGGGGCCCCACAGATACGCAGTATTTT. It is translated as CASSRSGSGGPTDTQYF.

This chain uses TRBV29-1 with TRBJ2-7, with D maybe TRBD2 (5 bases). This CDR3 has 14 amino acids. V was shortened by 5 bases and J by 0 bases, with 14 bases between the two germline ends. Germline values: CDR1 SQVTM, CDR2 ANQGSEA. The CDR3 bases are TGCAGCGTTAACGAACCGGGGAACTCCTACGAGCAGTACTTC. It yields the protein CSVNEPGNSYEQYF.

The rearrangement joins TRBV28 to TRBJ1-2, with 7 positions matching TRBD1. Germline V gene sequence: CDR1 MDHEN, CDR2 SYDVKM. The CDR3 contains 11 residues. V lost 10 bases to trimming and J lost 4 bases; unmatched junction nucleotides: 3. The CDR3 protein is CAIGGSYGYTF. The CDR3 bases are TGTGCCATAGGGGGCAGCTATGGCTACACCTTC.

This chain joins TRBV7-3 and TRBJ2-7; possible D gene TRBD2, 7 bases. The V gene lost 2 bases and the J gene lost 6 bases, with 17 bases spanning the gap. CDR3 length: 15 amino acids. Germline CDR1 and CDR2: SGHTA and FQGTGA. This CDR3 reads CASSLWAGASIEQYF. CDR3 bases: TGTGCCAGCAGCTTATGGGCGGGGGCTTCCATCGAGCAGTACTTC.

The J gene is TRBJ2-5, the V gene TRBV6-1; D may be TRBD2 (6 bases). Germline CDR1 is MNHNS and CDR2 is SASEGT. Deletions cut 0 bases from V and 3 bases from J, with 20 bases between. CDR3 length: 18 residues. CDR3 amino acids: CASSEAKRAALTKETQYF. The DNA of the CDR3 is TGTGCCAGCAGTGAAGCAAAGCGGGCAGCTTTAACCAAAGAGACCCAGTACTTC.